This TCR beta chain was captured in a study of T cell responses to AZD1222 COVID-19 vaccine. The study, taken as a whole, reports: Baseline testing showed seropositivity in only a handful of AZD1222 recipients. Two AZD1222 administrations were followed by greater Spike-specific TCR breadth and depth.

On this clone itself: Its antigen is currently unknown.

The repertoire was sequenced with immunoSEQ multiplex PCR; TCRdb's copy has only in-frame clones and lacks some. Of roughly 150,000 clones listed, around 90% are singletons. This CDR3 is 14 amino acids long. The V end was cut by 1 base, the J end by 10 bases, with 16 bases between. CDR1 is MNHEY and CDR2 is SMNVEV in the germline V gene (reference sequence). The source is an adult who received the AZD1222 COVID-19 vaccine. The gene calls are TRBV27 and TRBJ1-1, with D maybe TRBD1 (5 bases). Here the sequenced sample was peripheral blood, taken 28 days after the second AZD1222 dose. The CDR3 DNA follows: TGTGCCAGCAGTTTATTACCGCAGGGATCGGCAGCTTTCTTT. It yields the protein CASSLLPQGSAAFF.